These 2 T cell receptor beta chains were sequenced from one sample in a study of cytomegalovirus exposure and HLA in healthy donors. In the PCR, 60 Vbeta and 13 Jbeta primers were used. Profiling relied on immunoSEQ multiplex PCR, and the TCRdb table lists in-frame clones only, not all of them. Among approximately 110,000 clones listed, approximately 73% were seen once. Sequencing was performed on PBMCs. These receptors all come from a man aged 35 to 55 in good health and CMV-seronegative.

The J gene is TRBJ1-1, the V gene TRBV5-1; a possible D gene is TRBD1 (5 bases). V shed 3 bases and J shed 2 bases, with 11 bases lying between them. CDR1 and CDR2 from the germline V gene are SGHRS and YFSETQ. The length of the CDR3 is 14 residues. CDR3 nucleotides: TGCGCCAGCAGCTCGGGAGGGGATAACACTGAAGCTTTCTTT. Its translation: CASSSGGDNTEAFF. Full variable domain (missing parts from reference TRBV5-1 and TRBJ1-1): KAGVTQTPRYLIKTRGQQVTLSCSPISGHRSVSWYQQTPGQGLQFLFEYFSETQRNKGNFPGRFSGRQFSNSRSEMNVSTLELGDSALYLCASSSGGDNTEAFFGQGTRLTVV.

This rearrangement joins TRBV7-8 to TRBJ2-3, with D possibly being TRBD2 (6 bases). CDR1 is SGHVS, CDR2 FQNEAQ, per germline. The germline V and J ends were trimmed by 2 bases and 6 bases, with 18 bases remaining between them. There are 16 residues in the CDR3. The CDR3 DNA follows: TGTGCCAGCAGCTTATCTCCGGGACTCCGGGCGGATACGCAGTATTTT. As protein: CASSLSPGLRADTQYF.